Listed below are T cell receptor beta chains from one sample, sequenced in a study of response to subunit inactivated influenza vaccine. TCRdb reanalysed the RT-PCR reads using MiXCR and keeps one entry per CDR3 protein. The table shows about 530,000 distinct CDR3 sequences, with 10% to 15% occurring only once. Sequenced material: PBMCs from blood, taken 45 days after vaccination. The receptors were gathered from a man aged 50 to 59 who received an inactivated influenza vaccine. Each CDR3 is given with its conserved first and last residue.

V gene	CDR3 length	J gene	CDR3 protein
TRBV7-2	16	TRBJ2-3	CASSRGGTSRADTQYF
TRBV20-1	17	TRBJ2-1	CSARALDRPSSYNEQFF
TRBV7-8	15	TRBJ1-4	CASSSEYSVNEKLFF
TRBV28	14	TRBJ2-3	CASSLPGTTDTQYF
TRBV28	12	TRBJ1-5	CASREGSQPQHF
TRBV10-3	11	TRBJ2-3	CAISDRDTQYF
TRBV12-3/TRBV12-4	15	TRBJ2-2	CASRATGFFTGELFF
TRBV28	16	TRBJ2-1	CASSNRGRSSYNEQFF
TRBV7-9	16	TRBJ1-1	CASSLGALTSHTEAFF
TRBV3-1	18	TRBJ2-1	CASSQEVSAGVSYNEQFF
TRBV5-1	14	TRBJ1-4	CASSLSGNNEKLFF
TRBV3-1	16	TRBJ2-3	CASSQVGGEATDTQYF
TRBV10-3	15	TRBJ2-7	CAIRTGDRPNYEQYF
TRBV4-3	17	TRBJ2-2	CASSQDRRHLNTGELFF
TRBV10-3	12	TRBJ1-5	CAISAGDQPQHF
TRBV5-1	14	TRBJ1-1	CASSLAQQGTEAFF
TRBV27	15	TRBJ2-1	CASTRGTSGDNEQFF
TRBV29-1	13	TRBJ2-7	CSVFPGTGGAGDF